A single T cell receptor beta chain is shown here with its context. This record comes from a study of blood T cells in healthy people across ages. Next came a second PCR, run for 7 to 11 cycles, which used a sample-barcoded 5' primer along with a J-beta primer mix. TCRdb fed the 5' RACE reads into MiXCR, producing one record per CDR3 protein. The sample contains over 600,000 distinct CDR3 sequences, roughly 50% of which appear only once. The germline CDR1 and CDR2 sequences are SQVTM and ANQGSEA. There are 17 residues in the CDR3. V gave up 4 bases and J gave up 3 bases; unmatched junction bases: 10. In each sample, at least 7 million PBMCs were isolated.

The sample comprised blood. The rearrangement links TRBV29-1 to TRBJ2-1; TRBD2 matches 12 bases. The source is a man between 35 and 55 years old in good health. The DNA of the CDR3 is TGCAGCGTTGTAGACGAGGGACTAGCGGGCCTCTACAATGAGCAGTTCTTC. It specifies CSVVDEGLAGLYNEQFF.